This T cell receptor beta chain derives from a study of identifying expanded T cells in peripheral blood. Points from the study as a whole: Clone count variance between two-week samples rose with total template count.

There are 15 residues in the CDR3. The germline gives CDR1 LNHDA, CDR2 SQIVND (reference sequence). The V and J ends lost 5 bases and 7 bases respectively, with 15 bases between them. As regards this clone: Its antigen is currently unknown.

No infections or other immune events were documented during collection. Sequenced by immunoSEQ multiplex PCR; TCRdb stores in-frame clones only, minus some. The sample has approximately 83,000 clones, about 88% seen once; the top ten hold roughly 4.4%. The rearrangement links TRBV19 to TRBJ1-6, with D possibly TRBD1 on 5 matching bases. The sequenced material came from blood. The receptor was isolated from a person aged 18-70 years in good health. CDR3 residues: CASSRSGTINSPLHF. CDR3 bases: TGTGCCAGTAGTCGGTCAGGGACCATAAATTCACCCCTCCACTTT.